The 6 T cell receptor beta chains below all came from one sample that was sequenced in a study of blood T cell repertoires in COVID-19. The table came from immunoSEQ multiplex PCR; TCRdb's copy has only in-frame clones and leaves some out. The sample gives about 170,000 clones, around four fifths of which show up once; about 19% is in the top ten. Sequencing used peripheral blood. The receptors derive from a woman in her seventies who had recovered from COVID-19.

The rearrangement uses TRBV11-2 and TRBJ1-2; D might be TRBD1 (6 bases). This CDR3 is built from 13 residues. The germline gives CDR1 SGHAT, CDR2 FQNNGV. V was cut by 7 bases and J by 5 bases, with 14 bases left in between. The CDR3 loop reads CASNPTGPYGYTF. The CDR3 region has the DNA TGTGCCAGCAACCCGACAGGACCGTATGGCTACACCTTC.

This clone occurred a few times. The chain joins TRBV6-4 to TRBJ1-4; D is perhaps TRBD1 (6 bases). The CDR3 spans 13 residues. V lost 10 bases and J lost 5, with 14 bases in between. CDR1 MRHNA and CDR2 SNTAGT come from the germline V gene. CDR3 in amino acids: CATSQGRNEKLFF. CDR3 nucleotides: TGTGCCACCTCACAGGGACGAAATGAAAAACTGTTTTTT.

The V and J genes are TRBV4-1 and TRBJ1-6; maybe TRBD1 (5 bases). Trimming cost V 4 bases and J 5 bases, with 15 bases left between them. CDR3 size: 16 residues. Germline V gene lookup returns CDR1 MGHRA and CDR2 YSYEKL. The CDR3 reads CASSPGQGRDNSPLHF. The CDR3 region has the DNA TGCGCCAGCAGCCCTGGCCAGGGCCGGGATAATTCACCCCTCCACTTT.

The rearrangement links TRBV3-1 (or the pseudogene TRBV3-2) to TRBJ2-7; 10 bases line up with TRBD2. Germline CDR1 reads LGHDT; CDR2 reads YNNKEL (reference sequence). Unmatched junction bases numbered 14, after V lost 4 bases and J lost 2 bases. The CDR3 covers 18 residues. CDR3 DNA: TGTGCCAGCAGCCCCCGGGTAGCGGGAGGCCCGTGGGCCTACGAGCAGTACTTC. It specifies CASSPRVAGGPWAYEQYF.

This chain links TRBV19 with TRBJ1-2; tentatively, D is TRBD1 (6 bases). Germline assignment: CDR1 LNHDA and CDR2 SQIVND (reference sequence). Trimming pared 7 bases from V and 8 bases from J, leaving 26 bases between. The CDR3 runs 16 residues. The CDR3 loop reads CASNSWGGQLGDGYTF. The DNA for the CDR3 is TGTGCCAGTAATTCCTGGGGGGGGCAGCTGGGCGACGGCTACACCTTC.

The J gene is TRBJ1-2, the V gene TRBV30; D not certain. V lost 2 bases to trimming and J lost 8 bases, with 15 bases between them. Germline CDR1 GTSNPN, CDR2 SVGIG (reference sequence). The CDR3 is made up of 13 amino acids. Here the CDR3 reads CAWSIYPPKGYTF. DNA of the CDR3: TGTGCCTGGAGTATCTACCCCCCTAAAGGCTACACCTTC.